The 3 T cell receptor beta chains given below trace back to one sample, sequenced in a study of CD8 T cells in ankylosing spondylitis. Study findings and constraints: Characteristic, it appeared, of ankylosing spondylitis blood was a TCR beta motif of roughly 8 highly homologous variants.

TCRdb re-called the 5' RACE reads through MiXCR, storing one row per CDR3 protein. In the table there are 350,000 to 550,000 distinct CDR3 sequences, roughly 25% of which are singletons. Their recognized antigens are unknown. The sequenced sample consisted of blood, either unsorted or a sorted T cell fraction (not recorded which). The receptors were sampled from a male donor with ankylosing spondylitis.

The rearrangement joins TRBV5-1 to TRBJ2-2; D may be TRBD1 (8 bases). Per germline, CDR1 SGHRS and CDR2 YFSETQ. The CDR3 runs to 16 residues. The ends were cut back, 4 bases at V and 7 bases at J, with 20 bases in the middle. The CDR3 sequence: CASSPPLTGEGGELFF. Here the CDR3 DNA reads TGCGCCAGCAGCCCTCCCCTGACAGGGGAGGGCGGGGAGCTGTTTTTT.

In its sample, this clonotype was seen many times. CDR3 in DNA: TGTGCCAGCAGCTTAGGGGGACAGCGATACAATGAGCAGTTCTTC. Translated: CASSLGGQRYNEQFF. V is TRBV11-2 and J is TRBJ2-1; 7 positions agree with TRBD1. The CDR3 has 15 residues. Per germline, CDR1 SGHAT and CDR2 FQNNGV. V gave up 1 base and J gave up 4 bases; unmatched junction bases: 4.

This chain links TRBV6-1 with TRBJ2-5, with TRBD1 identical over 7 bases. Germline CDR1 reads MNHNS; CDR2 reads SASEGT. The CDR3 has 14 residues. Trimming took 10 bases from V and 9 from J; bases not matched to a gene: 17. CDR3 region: CATRQGDKPRAQYF. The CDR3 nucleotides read TGTGCCACCCGACAGGGCGATAAACCTAGGGCCCAGTACTTC.